These T cell receptor beta chains were read from a single sample in a study of radiotherapy plus CTLA-4 blockade in lung cancer. The method was immunoSEQ multiplex PCR; TCRdb's version includes in-frame clones alone and lacks a portion of them. The sample includes tens of thousands of clones, 72% of them seen just once. The input for sequencing was peripheral blood, taken from a patient treated with radiotherapy plus ipilimumab. These receptors all come from a human donor with non-small cell lung cancer that progressed on radiotherapy plus ipilimumab. CDR3s include the opening cysteine and the closing phenylalanine or tryptophan.

TRBJ2-3 TRBV27 CASSLRSGLADTQYF
TRBJ1-3 TRBV7-9 CASSLASGIGNTIYF
TRBJ2-3 TRBV18 CASSPTDQTDTQYF
TRBJ2-1 TRBV7-2 CASSSSAGGYNEQFF
TRBJ1-1 TRBV7-9 CASSVGQGARTEAFF
NA TRBV10-3 CAISGGGTYEQYF
TRBJ2-3 TRBV4-3 CASSQSDRLGGDTQYF
TRBJ1-1 TRBV5-1 CASSFPAGQGAATEAFF
TRBJ2-7 TRBV11-2 CASSLRTGKYYEQYF
TRBJ1-4 TRBV5-1 CASSATGTLSEKLFF
TRBJ2-5 TRBV9 CASSVGASGAGETQYF
TRBJ1-2 TRBV7-9 CASSLGQNYGYTF
TRBJ2-3 TRBV4-3 CASSHFGTGTDTQYF
TRBJ1-1 TRBV9 CASSGERQGLAFF
TRBJ2-3 TRBV19 CASSISAGTDTQYF
TRBJ2-1 TRBV2 CASRGGLAGYNEQFF
TRBJ1-1 TRBV9 CASSEQGDLGAFF
TRBJ2-2 TRBV28 CASSVSGRGELFF
TRBJ2-2 TRBV5-1 CASSLGQGNTGELFF
TRBJ2-7 TRBV27 CASSLRWGEEQYF
TRBJ1-5 TRBV9 CASSVDSGGDNQPQHF
TRBJ2-2 TRBV30 CAWSVPGQNTGELFF
TRBJ2-1 TRBV2 CASSDTGGRVNEQFF
TRBJ1-5 TRBV27 CASSLTPGLYQPQHF
TRBJ1-1 TRBV28 CAARGSGDTEAFF
TRBJ1-1 TRBV19 CASSLQGNTEAFF